These T cell receptor beta chains were read from a single sample in a study of shared clonotypes between healthy human individuals. Repertoires were generated with immunoSEQ multiplex PCR, while TCRdb's copy carries only in-frame clones and drops some. The repertoire holds about 680,000 clones, with 60% to 75% as singletons. Sequenced: memory CD4+ T cells sorted from blood. The receptors derive from a woman between 25 and 40 years old in good health. Each CDR3 is given with its conserved first and last residue. The D gene is left open where the match is weak. Clone size is given for some rows only: seen once, a few or many times, or a class if the clone is expanded.

length	V	size	D	J	CDR3	DNA
14	TRBV5-1	-	TRBD2	TRBJ2-3	CASSPGTSGGTQYF	TGCGCCAGCAGCCCCGGAACTAGCGGGGGTACGCAGTATTTT
14	TRBV30	-	TRBD2	TRBJ2-5	CAFRGKAGAGTQYF	TGTGCCTTCCGAGGTAAAGCGGGAGCGGGGACCCAGTACTTC
13	TRBV5-1	many	-	TRBJ1-1	CASSLRIPTEAFF	TGCGCCAGCAGCTTGCGCATCCCAACTGAAGCTTTCTTT
12	TRBV29-1	-	-	TRBJ2-7	CSAGLAGYEQYF	TGCAGCGCCGGGCTTGCGGGTTACGAGCAGTACTTC
16	TRBV5-1	few	TRBD2	TRBJ2-3	CASSTGLAISTDTQYF	TGCGCCAGCAGCACGGGACTAGCGATTAGCACAGATACGCAGTATTTT
19	TRBV7-2	once	TRBD2	TRBJ2-3	CASSLNRLAGVGSTDTQYF	TGTGCCAGCAGCTTAAACCGTCTAGCGGGAGTTGGGAGCACAGATACGCAGTATTTT
17	TRBV5-1	once	TRBD2	TRBJ2-7	CASSPKGLAGADYEQYF	TGCGCCAGCAGCCCCAAGGGACTAGCGGGAGCCGATTACGAGCAGTACTTC
12	TRBV18	few	-	TRBJ1-5	CASSSSDQPQHF	TGTGCCAGCTCCTCGTCCGATCAGCCCCAGCATTTT
14	TRBV28	-	-	TRBJ1-2	CASSHSTGNYGYTF	TGTGCCAGCAGTCACTCGACAGGAAACTATGGCTACACCTTC
15	TRBV7-8	-	-	TRBJ2-3	CASSLAYRGSDTQYF	TGTGCCAGCAGCTTAGCGTATCGGGGGTCAGATACGCAGTATTTT
16	TRBV11-2	-	-	TRBJ2-6	CASSSGRGAGANVLTF	TGTGCCAGCAGCTCCGGACGTGGGGCTGGGGCCAACGTCCTGACTTTC
16	TRBV6-6	-	-	TRBJ1-2	CASSYQGTRESYGYTF	TGTGCCAGCAGTTACCAGGGAACCAGGGAGAGCTATGGCTACACCTTC
17	TRBV2	-	TRBD2	TRBJ2-6	CASNGLAGNSGANVLTF	TGTGCCAGCAATGGACTAGCGGGGAACTCTGGGGCCAACGTCCTGACTTTC
14	TRBV19	-	-	TRBJ2-6	CASSVQTGANVLTF	TGTGCCAGTAGTGTCCAAACTGGGGCCAACGTCCTGACTTTC
13	TRBV7-2	-	TRBD1	TRBJ1-5	CASSSPGTGAQHF	TGTGCCAGCAGCTCGCCCGGGACAGGGGCCCAGCATTTT
14	TRBV7-9	-	-	TRBJ1-5	CASSLDGGYQPQHF	TGTGCCAGCAGCTTAGACGGCGGCTATCAGCCCCAGCATTTT
12	TRBV2	-	-	TRBJ1-2	CASSVSNYGYTF	TGTGCCAGCAGTGTATCCAACTATGGCTACACCTTC
15	TRBV28	once	-	TRBJ2-3	CASCGSSATTDTQYF	TGTGCCAGCTGTGGGTCTAGCGCAACCACAGATACGCAGTATTTT
17	TRBV28	-	TRBD1	TRBJ2-6	CASRSGQGATGANVLTF	TGTGCCAGCAGGTCGGGACAGGGGGCAACTGGGGCCAACGTCCTGACTTTC